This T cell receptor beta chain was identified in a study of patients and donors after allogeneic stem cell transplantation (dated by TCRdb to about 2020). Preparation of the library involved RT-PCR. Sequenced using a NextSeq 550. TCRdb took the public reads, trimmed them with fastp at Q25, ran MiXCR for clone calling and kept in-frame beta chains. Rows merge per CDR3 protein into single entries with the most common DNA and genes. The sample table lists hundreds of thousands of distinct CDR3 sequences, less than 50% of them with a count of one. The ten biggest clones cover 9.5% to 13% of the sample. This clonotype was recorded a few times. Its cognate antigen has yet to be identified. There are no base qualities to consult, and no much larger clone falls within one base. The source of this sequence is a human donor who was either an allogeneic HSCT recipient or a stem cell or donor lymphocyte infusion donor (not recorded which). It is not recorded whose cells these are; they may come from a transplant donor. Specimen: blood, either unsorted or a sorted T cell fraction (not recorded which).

CDR3 loop: CASSVESRALNYGYTF. DNA sequence: TGTGCCAGCAGCGTAGAATCCAGGGCTCTTAACTATGGCTACACCTTC. The chain is made from TRBV9 and TRBJ1-2, with TRBD1 perhaps the D gene, on 5 matching bases. The germline V gene provides CDR1 SGDLS and CDR2 YYNGEE. The CDR3 spans 16 residues, from the cysteine through the phenylalanine. Left in the record is the CDR3 DNA by itself, 48 bases read in frame from the first base. The V end loses 0 bases and the J end loses 1 base, and a stretch of 13 bases separates them.